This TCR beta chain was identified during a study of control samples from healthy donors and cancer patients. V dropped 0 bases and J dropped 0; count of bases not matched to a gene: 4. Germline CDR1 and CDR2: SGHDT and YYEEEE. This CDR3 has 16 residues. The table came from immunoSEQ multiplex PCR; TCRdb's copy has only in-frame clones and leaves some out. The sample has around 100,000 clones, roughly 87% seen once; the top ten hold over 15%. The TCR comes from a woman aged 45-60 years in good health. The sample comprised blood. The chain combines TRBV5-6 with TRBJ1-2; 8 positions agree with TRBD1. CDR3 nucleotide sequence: TGTGCCAGCAGCTTGGGGCCGGGACAGGCTAACTATGGCTACACCTTC. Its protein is CASSLGPGQANYGYTF.